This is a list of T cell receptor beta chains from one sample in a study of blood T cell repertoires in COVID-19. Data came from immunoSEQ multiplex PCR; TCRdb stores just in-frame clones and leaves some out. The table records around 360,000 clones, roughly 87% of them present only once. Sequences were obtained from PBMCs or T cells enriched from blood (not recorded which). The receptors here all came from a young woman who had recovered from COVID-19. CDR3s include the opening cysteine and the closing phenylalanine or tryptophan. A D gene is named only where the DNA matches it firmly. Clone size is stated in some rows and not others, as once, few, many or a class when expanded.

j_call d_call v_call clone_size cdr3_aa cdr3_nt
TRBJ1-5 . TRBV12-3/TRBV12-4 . CASRGENQPQHF TGTGCCAGCAGGGGAGAAAACCAGCCCCAGCATTTT
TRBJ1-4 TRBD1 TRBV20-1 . CSASMQTGHEKLFF TGCAGTGCTAGTATGCAGACAGGGCATGAAAAACTGTTTTTT
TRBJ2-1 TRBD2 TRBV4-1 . CASSQRTSGYNEQFF TGCGCCAGCAGCCAAAGGACTAGCGGATACAATGAGCAGTTCTTC
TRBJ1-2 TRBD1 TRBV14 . CASSQRDSINYGYTF TGTGCCAGCAGCCAGAGGGACAGTATTAACTATGGCTACACCTTC
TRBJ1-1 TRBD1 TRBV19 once CASSMGTGVVTEAFF TGTGCCAGTAGTATGGGGACAGGGGTTGTAACTGAAGCTTTCTTT
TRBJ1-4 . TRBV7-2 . CASSSRAPNEKLFF TGTGCCAGCAGCTCCAGGGCCCCTAATGAAAAACTGTTTTTT
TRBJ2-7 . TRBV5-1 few CASSPTGIAYEQYF TGCGCCAGCAGCCCGACGGGGATTGCCTACGAGCAGTACTTC
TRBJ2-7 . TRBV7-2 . CASSLAGAYEQYF TGTGCCAGCAGCTTAGCGGGAGCTTACGAGCAGTACTTC
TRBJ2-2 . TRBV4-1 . CASSPWPNTGELFF TGCGCCAGCAGCCCGTGGCCAAACACCGGGGAGCTGTTTTTT
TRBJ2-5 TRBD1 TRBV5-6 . CASSRTGQETQYF TGTGCCAGCAGCAGGACAGGGCAAGAGACCCAGTACTTC
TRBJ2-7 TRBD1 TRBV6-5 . CASSPGTVRYEQYF TGTGCCAGCAGTCCCGGGACAGTCCGTTACGAGCAGTACTTC
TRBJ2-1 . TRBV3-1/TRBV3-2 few CASSPLRSSYNEQFF TGTGCCAGCAGCCCCCTTAGGAGCTCCTACAATGAGCAGTTCTTC
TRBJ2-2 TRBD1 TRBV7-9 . CASSLDIGTGKAGELFF TGTGCCAGCAGCTTAGATATCGGGACAGGGAAGGCCGGGGAGCTGTTTTTT
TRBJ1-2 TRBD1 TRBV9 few CASSPHVDRDGYGYTF TGTGCCAGCAGCCCCCACGTTGACAGGGATGGCTATGGCTACACCTTC
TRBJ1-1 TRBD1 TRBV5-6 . CASSFDRANTEAFF TGTGCCAGCAGCTTCGACAGGGCTAACACTGAAGCTTTCTTT
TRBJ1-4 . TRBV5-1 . CASRIFPGNEKLFF TGCGCCAGCAGAATTTTCCCGGGGAATGAAAAACTGTTTTTT
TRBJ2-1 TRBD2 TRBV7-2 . CASSFFGGTYNEQFF TGTGCCAGCAGCTTCTTCGGGGGGACCTACAATGAGCAGTTCTTC
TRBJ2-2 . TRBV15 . CATSRGNTGELFF TGTGCCACCAGCCGCGGAAACACCGGGGAGCTGTTTTTT
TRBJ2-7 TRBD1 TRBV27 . CASRLNIGRGYYEQYF TGTGCCAGCAGGCTTAACATAGGCAGGGGGTACTACGAGCAGTACTTC
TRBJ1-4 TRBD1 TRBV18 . CASSHDRGQGKLFF TGTGCCAGCTCGCATGACAGGGGGCAAGGAAAACTGTTTTTT
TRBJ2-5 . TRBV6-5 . CASSYLRQETQYF TGTGCCAGCAGTTACCTCCGGCAAGAGACCCAGTACTTC
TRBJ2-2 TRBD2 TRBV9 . CASSVAGGVDTGELFF TGTGCCAGCAGCGTAGCTGGGGGGGTGGACACCGGGGAGCTGTTTTTT
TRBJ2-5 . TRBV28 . CASSFWASSQETQYF TGTGCCAGCAGTTTTTGGGCTAGCAGCCAAGAGACCCAGTACTTC
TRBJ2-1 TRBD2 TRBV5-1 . CASSLRLAGGHEQFF TGCGCCAGCAGCTTGAGACTAGCGGGGGGGCATGAGCAGTTCTTC
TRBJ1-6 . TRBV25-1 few CASSDQQGYGSPLHF TGTGCCAGCAGTGACCAACAGGGTTACGGTTCACCCCTCCACTTT
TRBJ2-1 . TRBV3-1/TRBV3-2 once CASSGFVLEKQFF TGTGCCAGCAGCGGGTTTGTCCTGGAGAAGCAGTTCTTC
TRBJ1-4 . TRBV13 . CASKGGRGINEKLFF TGTGCCAGCAAAGGAGGCAGGGGCATAAATGAAAAACTGTTTTTT
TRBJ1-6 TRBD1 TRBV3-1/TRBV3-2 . CASSPLDRGFNSPLHF TGTGCCAGCAGCCCCCTCGACAGGGGATTCAATTCACCCCTCCACTTT
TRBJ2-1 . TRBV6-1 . CASSEARVGEQFF TGTGCCAGCAGTGAAGCGAGGGTGGGTGAGCAGTTCTTC